This is a list of T cell receptor beta chains from one sample in a study of response to subunit inactivated influenza vaccine. In TCRdb, the RT-PCR reads were re-called with MiXCR into one record per CDR3 protein. The sample carries roughly 190,000 distinct CDR3 sequences, 13% to 15% recorded once. Source: CD8+ T cells sorted from PBMCs, taken more than 4 days after vaccination. The receptors come from a man between 50 and 59 years old who received an inactivated influenza vaccine. Both conserved end residues are part of each CDR3. The D gene is left open where the match is weak. Size is omitted from some rows. Given values are once, few, many or a class for expanded clones.

TRBD1,few,TRBV7-8,TRBJ2-7,CASSTGQGAYEQYF,TGTGCCAGCAGCACGGGACAGGGGGCCTACGAGCAGTACTTC
TRBD1,few,TRBV6-2/TRBV6-3,TRBJ2-7,CASTGAQGYEQYF,TGTGCCAGCACTGGAGCACAGGGGTACGAGCAGTACTTC
-,-,TRBV27,TRBJ1-4,CASSLSVRGTNEKLFF,TGTGCCAGCAGTTTATCGGTCCGCGGTACGAATGAAAAACTGTTTTTT
-,many,TRBV11-2,TRBJ2-7,CASSLNRYEQYF,TGTGCCAGCAGCTTAAACAGATACGAGCAGTACTTC
-,-,TRBV20-1,TRBJ2-7,CSASIGPNYEQYF,TGCAGTGCTAGTATCGGCCCCAACTACGAGCAGTACTTC
TRBD1,many,TRBV5-1,TRBJ2-7,CASSFGQGFASYEQYF,TGCGCCAGCAGCTTCGGACAGGGGTTCGCTTCCTACGAGCAGTACTTC
-,few,TRBV12-3/TRBV12-4,TRBJ1-4,CASSLYSRNEKLFF,TGTGCCAGCAGTTTGTACAGTCGAAATGAAAAACTGTTTTTT
-,few,TRBV5-6,TRBJ2-7,CASSLDWPPYEQYF,TGTGCCAGCAGCTTGGACTGGCCGCCCTACGAGCAGTACTTC
-,many,TRBV29-1,TRBJ2-5,CSVEERGPMYQETQYF,TGCAGCGTTGAAGAGCGGGGCCCGATGTACCAAGAGACCCAGTACTTC
TRBD2,few,TRBV12-3/TRBV12-4,TRBJ2-7,CASSGLAVHEQYF,TGTGCCAGCAGCGGACTAGCGGTACACGAGCAGTACTTC
-,few,TRBV7-9,TRBJ2-1,CASSLGGLPNEQFF,TGTGCCAGCAGCTTAGGGGGGCTACCCAATGAGCAGTTCTTC
TRBD1,-,TRBV9,TRBJ1-1,CASRTGPHGAFF,TGTGCCAGCAGGACAGGGCCTCATGGAGCTTTCTTT
-,-,TRBV30,TRBJ2-3,CAWSSQDHQPQYF,TGTGCCTGGAGTTCCCAGGATCATCAGCCCCAGTATTTT
TRBD1,few,TRBV4-3,TRBJ2-1,CASSQFKQGTNYNEQFF,TGCGCCAGCAGCCAATTTAAACAGGGGACCAATTACAATGAGCAGTTCTTC
-,-,TRBV6-5,TRBJ1-4,CASSYPPYPTGSEKLFF,TGTGCCAGCAGTTACCCACCGTACCCAACCGGGAGTGAAAAACTGTTTTTT
-,few,TRBV15,TRBJ2-1,CATSTGTGTTYNEQFF,TGTGCCACCAGCACCGGGACGGGAACAACCTACAATGAGCAGTTCTTC
-,few,TRBV7-9,TRBJ1-1,CASRSLFEAFF,TGTGCCAGCAGGTCCCTTTTTGAAGCTTTCTTT
-,-,TRBV13,TRBJ1-6,CASSLGRGDISPLHF,TGTGCCAGCAGCTTAGGCCGGGGGGACATTTCACCCCTCCACTTT
TRBD2,few,TRBV28,TRBJ2-3,CASSLFLAGDTDTQYF,TGTGCCAGCAGTTTATTTCTAGCGGGAGACACAGATACGCAGTATTTT
TRBD1,few,TRBV7-8,TRBJ2-2,CASSIEFLRTGRVGELFF,TGTGCCAGCAGTATAGAATTTCTTAGGACAGGACGGGTCGGGGAGCTGTTTTTT
-,many,TRBV11-2,TRBJ2-7,CASSFGQTYEQYF,TGTGCCAGCAGCTTCGGACAGACCTACGAGCAGTACTTC
-,few,TRBV6-1,TRBJ2-1,CAIQIPLEQFF,TGTGCCATCCAAATCCCGCTTGAGCAGTTCTTC
-,many,TRBV11-2,TRBJ2-7,CASSLSNGHEQYF,TGTGCCAGCAGCTTATCAAACGGGCACGAGCAGTACTTC
-,many,TRBV12-3/TRBV12-4,TRBJ2-5,CASSLEDETQYF,TGTGCCAGCAGTTTAGAGGACGAGACCCAGTACTTC
-,few,TRBV19,TRBJ1-1,CATSRNTEAFF,TGTGCCACGTCGAGGAACACTGAAGCTTTCTTT
-,few,TRBV20-1,TRBJ2-7,CSAGRDTHYEQYF,TGCAGTGCTGGCCGGGACACCCACTACGAGCAGTACTTC
-,many,TRBV10-2,TRBJ1-1,CASSDDLSNTEAFF,TGCGCCAGCAGTGATGACCTTTCGAACACTGAAGCTTTCTTT
-,-,TRBV7-7,TRBJ2-1,CASSLNVRGEQFF,TGTGCTAGCAGCTTAAACGTTAGGGGTGAGCAGTTCTTC
-,many,TRBV11-2,TRBJ2-1,CASSLAIGRSYNEQFF,TGTGCCAGCAGCTTAGCGATCGGCAGGTCCTACAATGAGCAGTTCTTC
-,many,TRBV3-1,TRBJ2-1,CASSGPGLSYNEQFF,TGTGCCAGCAGCGGACCGGGACTCTCCTACAATGAGCAGTTCTTC